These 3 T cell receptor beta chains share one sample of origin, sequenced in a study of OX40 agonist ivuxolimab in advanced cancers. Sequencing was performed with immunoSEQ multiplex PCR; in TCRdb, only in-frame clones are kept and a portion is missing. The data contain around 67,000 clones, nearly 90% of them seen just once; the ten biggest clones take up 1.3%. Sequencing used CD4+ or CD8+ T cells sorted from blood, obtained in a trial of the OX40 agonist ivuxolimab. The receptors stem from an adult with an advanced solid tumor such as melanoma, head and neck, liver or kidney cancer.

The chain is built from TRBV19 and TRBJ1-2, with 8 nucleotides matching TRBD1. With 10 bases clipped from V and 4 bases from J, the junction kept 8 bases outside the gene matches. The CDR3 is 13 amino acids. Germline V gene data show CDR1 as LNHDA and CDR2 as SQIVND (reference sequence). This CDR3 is CATATGDGYGYTF. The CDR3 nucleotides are TGTGCCACCGCGACAGGGGACGGCTATGGCTACACCTTC.

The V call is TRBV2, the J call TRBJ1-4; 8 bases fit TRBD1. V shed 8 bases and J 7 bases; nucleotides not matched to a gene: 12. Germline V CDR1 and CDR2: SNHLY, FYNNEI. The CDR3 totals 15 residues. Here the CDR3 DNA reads TGTGCCAGCGGAGAGACGGGACAGGAGAGTGAAAAACTGTTTTTT. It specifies CASGETGQESEKLFF.

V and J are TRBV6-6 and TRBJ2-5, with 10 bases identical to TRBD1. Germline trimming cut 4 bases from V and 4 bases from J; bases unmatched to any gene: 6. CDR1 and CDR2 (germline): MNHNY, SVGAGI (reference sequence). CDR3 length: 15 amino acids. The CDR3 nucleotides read TGTGCCAGCAGTTTCGGGACAGGGGCCGCAGAGACCCAGTACTTC. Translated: CASSFGTGAAETQYF.